A selection of T cell receptor beta chains follows, all from one sample in a study of blood T cells in healthy people across ages. MiXCR was run by TCRdb on the 5' RACE reads, yielding one entry per CDR3 protein. The table lists roughly 1,800,000 distinct CDR3 sequences, just under 50% of them singletons. The sample taken for sequencing was blood. Receptors were obtained from a woman aged 35 to 49 in good health. CDR3s leave out the opening cysteine and the closing phenylalanine or tryptophan. Each record gives: J gene, V gene, CDR3 protein.

TRBJ1-5	TRBV6-1	ASSADRERNQPQH
TRBJ2-2	TRBV20-1	SATAGGNTGELF
TRBJ2-5	TRBV29-1	SVEASVGTQY
TRBJ2-3	TRBV12-3/TRBV12-4	ASSAIEGDTQY
TRBJ2-4	TRBV5-1	ASSSGDSRKNIQY
-	TRBV15	ATSRERTGGLYEQY
-	TRBV3-1	ASSPPSSPQETQY
TRBJ1-1	TRBV9	ASSVGAGSTEAF
TRBJ2-5	TRBV15	ATSREIWAETQY
TRBJ1-1	TRBV12-5	ASAHGRPMNTEAF
TRBJ1-1	TRBV4-3	ASSQDNRVNTEAF
TRBJ1-2	TRBV15	ATRGDNYGYT
TRBJ2-6	TRBV18	ASSPPGANVLT
TRBJ2-5	TRBV20-1	SARPHRGYQETQY
TRBJ2-4	TRBV29-1	SVEGAKNIQY
TRBJ1-5	TRBV11-2	ASSMQGVSQPQH
TRBJ2-3	TRBV6-5	ASSYRAVREDTQY